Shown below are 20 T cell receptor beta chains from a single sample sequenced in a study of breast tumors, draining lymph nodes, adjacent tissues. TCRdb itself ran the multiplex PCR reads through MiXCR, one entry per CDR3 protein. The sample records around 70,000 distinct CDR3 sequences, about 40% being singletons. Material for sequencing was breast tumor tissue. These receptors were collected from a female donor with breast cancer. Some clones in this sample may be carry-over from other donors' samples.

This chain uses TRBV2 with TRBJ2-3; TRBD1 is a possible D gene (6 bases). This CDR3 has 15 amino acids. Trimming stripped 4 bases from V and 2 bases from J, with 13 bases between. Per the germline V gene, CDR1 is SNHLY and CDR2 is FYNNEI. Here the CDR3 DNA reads TGTGCCAGCAGTGGGGGGCGGGTCAACACAGATACGCAGTATTTT. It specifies CASSGGRVNTDTQYF.

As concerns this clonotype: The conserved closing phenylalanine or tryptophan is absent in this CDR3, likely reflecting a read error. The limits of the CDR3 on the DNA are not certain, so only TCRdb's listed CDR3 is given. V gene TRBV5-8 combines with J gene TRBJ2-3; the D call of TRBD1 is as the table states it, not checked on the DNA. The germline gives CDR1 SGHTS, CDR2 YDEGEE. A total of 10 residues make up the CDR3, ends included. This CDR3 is CASNLAPGQG.

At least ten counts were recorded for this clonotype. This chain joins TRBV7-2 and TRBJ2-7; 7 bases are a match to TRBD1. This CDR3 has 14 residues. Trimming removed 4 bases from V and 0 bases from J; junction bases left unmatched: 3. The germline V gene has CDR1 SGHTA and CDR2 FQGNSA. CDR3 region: CASSWGQSSYEQYF. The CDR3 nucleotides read TGTGCCAGCAGCTGGGGACAGAGCTCCTACGAGCAGTACTTC.

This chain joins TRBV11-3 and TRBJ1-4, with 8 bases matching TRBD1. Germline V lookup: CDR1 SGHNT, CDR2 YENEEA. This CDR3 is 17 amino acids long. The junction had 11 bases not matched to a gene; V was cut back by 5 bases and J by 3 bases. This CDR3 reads CASSAGGPGKANEKLFF. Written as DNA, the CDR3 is TGTGCCAGCAGCGCAGGGGGCCCGGGGAAGGCTAATGAAAAACTGTTTTTT.

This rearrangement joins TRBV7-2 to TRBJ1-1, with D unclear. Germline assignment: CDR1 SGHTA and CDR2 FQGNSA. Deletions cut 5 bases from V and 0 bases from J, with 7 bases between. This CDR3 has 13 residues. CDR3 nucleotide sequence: TGTGCCAGCAGCCCAGGCATGAACACTGAAGCTTTCTTT. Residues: CASSPGMNTEAFF.

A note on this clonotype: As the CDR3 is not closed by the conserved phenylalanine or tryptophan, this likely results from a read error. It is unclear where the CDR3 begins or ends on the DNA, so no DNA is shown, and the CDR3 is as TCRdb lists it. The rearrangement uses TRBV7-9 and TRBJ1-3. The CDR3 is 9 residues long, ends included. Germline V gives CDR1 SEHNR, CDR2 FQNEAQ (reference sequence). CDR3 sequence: CASSWKTFT.

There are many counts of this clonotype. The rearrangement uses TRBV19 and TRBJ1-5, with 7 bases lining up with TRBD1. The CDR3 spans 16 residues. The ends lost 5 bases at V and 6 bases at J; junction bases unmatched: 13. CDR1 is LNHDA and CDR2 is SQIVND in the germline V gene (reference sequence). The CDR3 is CASSPTAGRGIQPQHF. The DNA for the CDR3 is TGTGCCAGTAGTCCTACGGCGGGCAGGGGGATTCAGCCCCAGCATTTT.

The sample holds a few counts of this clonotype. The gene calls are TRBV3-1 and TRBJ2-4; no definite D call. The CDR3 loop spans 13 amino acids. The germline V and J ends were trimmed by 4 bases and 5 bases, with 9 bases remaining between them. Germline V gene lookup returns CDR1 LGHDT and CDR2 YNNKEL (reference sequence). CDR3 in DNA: TGTGCCAGCAGCCGAGCTGGCGAAAACATTCAGTACTTC. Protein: CASSRAGENIQYF. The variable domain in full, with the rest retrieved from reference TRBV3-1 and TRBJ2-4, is DTAVSQTPKYLVTQMGNDKSIKCEQNLGHDTMYWYKQDSKKFLKIMFSYNNKELIINETVPNRFSPKSPDKAHLNLHINSLELGDSAVYFCASSRAGENIQYFGAGTRLSVL.

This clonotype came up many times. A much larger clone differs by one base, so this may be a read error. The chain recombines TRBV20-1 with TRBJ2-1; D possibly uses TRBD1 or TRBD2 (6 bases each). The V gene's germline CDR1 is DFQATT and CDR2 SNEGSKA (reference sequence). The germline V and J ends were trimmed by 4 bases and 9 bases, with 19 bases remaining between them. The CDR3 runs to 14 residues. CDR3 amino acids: CSATVGGVGTEQFF. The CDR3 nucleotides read TGCAGTGCTACCGTCGGGGGCGTGGGGACTGAGCAGTTCTTC.

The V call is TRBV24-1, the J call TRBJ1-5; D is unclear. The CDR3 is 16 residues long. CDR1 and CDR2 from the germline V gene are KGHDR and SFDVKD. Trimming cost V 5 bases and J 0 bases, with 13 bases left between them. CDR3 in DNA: TGTGCCACCAGTGCGTTTGGGCCTGATAGCAATCAGCCCCAGCATTTT. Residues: CATSAFGPDSNQPQHF.

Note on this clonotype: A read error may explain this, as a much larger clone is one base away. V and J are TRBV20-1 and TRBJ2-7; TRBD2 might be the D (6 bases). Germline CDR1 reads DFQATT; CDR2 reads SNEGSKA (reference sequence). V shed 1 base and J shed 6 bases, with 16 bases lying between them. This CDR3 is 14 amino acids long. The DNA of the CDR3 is TGCAGTGCTAGAGCGATTAGCGGATTCTCCGAGCAGTACTTC. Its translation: CSARAISGFSEQYF.

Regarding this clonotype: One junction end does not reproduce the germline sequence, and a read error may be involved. CDR3 in amino acids: CASSFPRGGGGYNNQPQHF. The CDR3 bases are TGTGCCAGCAGCTTCCCGAGGGGGGGTGGGGGATATAACAATCAGCCCCAGCACTTT. The chain is built from TRBV7-2 and TRBJ1-5; TRBD1 is a possible D gene (6 bases). Germline loops: CDR1 SGHTA, CDR2 FQGNSA. This CDR3 comprises 19 residues.

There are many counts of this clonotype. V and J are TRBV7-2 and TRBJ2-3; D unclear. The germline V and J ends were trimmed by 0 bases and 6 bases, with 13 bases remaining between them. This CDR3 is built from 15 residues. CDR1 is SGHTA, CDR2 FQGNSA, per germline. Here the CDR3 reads CASSLAGNSRDTQYF. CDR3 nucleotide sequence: TGTGCCAGCAGCTTAGCGGGGAATAGTAGGGATACGCAGTATTTT.

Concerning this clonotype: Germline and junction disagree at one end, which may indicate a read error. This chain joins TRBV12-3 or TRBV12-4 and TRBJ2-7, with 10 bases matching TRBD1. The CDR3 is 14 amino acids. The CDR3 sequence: CASSRTGGAYGQHF. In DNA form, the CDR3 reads TGTGCCAGCAGTCGGACAGGGGGAGCCTACGGGCAGCACTTC.

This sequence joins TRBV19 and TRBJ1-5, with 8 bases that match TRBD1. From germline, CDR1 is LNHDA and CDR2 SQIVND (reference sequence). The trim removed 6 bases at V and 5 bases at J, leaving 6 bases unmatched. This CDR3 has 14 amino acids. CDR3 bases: TGTGCCAGTAGGGGTCAGGGGGCTTATCAGCCCCAGCATTTT. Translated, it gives CASRGQGAYQPQHF.

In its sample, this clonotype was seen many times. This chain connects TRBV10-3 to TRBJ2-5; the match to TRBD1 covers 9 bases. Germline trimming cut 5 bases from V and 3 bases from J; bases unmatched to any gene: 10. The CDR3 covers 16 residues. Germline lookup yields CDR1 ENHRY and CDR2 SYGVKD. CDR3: CAISSRDREGEETQYF. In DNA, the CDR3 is TGTGCCATCAGTTCCCGGGACAGGGAGGGGGAAGAGACCCAGTACTTC.

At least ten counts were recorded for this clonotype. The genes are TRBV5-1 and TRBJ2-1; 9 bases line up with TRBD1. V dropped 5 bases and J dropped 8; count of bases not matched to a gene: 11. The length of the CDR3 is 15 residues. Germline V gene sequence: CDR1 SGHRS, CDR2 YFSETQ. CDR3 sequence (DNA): TGCGCCAGCAGGCTTATCGGGACAGGGCTATATGAGCAGTTCTTC. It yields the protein CASRLIGTGLYEQFF.

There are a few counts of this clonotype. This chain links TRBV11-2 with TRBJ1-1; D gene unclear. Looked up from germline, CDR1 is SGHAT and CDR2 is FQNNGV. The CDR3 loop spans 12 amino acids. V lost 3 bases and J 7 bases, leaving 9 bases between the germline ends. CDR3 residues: CASSFGRDEAFF. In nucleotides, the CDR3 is TGTGCCAGCAGCTTTGGCCGGGATGAAGCTTTCTTT.

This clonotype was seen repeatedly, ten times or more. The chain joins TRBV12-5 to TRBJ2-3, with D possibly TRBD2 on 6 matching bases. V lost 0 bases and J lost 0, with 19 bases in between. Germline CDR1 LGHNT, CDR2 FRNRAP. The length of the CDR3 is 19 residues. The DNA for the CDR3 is TGTGCTAGTGGTTTGGTACCGCGGGGTGAATACGCTAGCACAGATACGCAGTATTTT. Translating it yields CASGLVPRGEYASTDTQYF.

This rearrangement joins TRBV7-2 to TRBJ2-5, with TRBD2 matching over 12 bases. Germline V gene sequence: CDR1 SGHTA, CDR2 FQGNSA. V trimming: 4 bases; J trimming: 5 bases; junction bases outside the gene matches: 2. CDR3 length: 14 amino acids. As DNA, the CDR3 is TGTGCCAGCAGCTCCCTAGCGGGGGGGGAGACCCAGTACTTC. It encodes CASSSLAGGETQYF.